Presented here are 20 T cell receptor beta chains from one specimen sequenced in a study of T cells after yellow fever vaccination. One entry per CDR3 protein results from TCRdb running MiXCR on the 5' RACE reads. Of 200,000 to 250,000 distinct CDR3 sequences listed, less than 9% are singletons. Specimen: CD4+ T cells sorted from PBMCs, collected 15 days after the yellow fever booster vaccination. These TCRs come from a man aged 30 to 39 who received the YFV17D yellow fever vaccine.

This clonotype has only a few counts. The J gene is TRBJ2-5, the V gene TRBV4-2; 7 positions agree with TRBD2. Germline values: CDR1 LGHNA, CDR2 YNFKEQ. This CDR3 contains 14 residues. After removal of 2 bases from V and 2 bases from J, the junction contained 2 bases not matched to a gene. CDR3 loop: CASSQRGEQETQYF. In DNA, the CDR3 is TGTGCCAGCAGCCAACGGGGGGAGCAAGAGACCCAGTACTTC.

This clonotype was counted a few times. DNA for the CDR3: TGCAGTGCTAGGGTCCCGGGACAGGGTTCAGCTTTCTTT. It specifies CSARVPGQGSAFF. V is TRBV20-1 and J is TRBJ1-1; TRBD1 matches at 9 bases. The V gene's germline CDR1 is DFQATT and CDR2 SNEGSKA (reference sequence). V trimming: 3 bases; J trimming: 10 bases; junction bases outside the gene matches: 9. The CDR3 is 13 residues long.

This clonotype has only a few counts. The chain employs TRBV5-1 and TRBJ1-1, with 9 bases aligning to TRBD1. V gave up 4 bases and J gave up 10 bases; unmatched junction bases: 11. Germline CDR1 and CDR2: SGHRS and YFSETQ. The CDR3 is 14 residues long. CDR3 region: CASSPLPDRGGAFF. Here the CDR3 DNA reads TGCGCCAGCAGCCCGCTACCGGACAGGGGAGGAGCTTTCTTT.

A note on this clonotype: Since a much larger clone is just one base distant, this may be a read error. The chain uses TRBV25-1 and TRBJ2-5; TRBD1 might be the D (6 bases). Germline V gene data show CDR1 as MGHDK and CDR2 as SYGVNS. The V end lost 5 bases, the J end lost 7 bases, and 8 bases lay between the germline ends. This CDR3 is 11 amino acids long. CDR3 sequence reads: CASSTGLTQYF. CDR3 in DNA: TGTGCCAGCAGTACAGGGTTGACCCAGTACTTC.

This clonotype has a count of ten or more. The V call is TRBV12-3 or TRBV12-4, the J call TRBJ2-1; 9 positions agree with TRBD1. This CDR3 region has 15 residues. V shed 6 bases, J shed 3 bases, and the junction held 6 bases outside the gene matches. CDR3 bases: TGTGCCAGCAGCCCCCAGACAGGGGGCTACAATGAGCAGTTCTTC. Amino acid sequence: CASSPQTGGYNEQFF.

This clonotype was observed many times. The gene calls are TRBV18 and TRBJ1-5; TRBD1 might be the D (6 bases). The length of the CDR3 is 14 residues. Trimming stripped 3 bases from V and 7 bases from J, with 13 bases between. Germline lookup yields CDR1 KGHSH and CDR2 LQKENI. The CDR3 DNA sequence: TGTGCCAGCTCACCCTACAGGGATAGACAGCCCCAGCATTTT. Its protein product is CASSPYRDRQPQHF.

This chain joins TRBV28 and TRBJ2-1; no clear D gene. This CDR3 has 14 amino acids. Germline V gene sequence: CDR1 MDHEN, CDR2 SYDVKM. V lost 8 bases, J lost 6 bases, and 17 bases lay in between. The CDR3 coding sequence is TGTGCCAGCCATCCCCCCCTAGGCCGCAATGAGCAGTTCTTC. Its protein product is CASHPPLGRNEQFF.

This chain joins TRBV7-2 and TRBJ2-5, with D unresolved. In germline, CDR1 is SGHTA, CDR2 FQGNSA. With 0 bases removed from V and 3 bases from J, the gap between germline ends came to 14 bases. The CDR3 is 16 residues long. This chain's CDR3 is CASSLALMTTKETQYF. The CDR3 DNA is TGTGCCAGCAGCTTAGCGCTAATGACAACTAAAGAGACCCAGTACTTC.

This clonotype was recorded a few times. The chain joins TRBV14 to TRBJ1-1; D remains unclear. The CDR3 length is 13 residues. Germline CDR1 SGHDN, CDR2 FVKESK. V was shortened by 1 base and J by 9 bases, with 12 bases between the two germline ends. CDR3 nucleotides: TGTGCCAGCAGCCAAGTAGGAGTAGGGAAAGCTTTCTTT. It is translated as CASSQVGVGKAFF. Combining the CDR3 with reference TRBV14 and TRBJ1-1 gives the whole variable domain EAGVTQFPSHSVIEKGQTVTLRCDPISGHDNLYWYRRVMGKEIKFLLHFVKESKQDESGMPNNRFLAERTGGTYSTLKVQPAELEDSGVYFCASSQVGVGKAFFGQGTRLTVV.

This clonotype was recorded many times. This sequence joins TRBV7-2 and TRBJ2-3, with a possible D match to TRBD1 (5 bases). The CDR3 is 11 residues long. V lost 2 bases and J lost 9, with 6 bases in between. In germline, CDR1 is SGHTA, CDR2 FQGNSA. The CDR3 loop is CASSLPGTQYF. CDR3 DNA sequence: TGTGCCAGCAGCTTACCAGGGACGCAGTATTTT.

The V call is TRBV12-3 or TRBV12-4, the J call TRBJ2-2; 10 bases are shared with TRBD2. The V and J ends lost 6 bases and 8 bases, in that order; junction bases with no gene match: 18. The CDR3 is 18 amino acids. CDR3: CASSLWALSSGRRGELFF. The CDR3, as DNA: TGTGCCAGCAGCCTATGGGCCCTATCTAGCGGGAGAAGAGGGGAGCTGTTTTTT.

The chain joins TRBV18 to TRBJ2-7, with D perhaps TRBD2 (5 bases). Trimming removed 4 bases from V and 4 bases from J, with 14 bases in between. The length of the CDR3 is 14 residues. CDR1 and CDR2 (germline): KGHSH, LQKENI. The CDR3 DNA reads TGTGCCAGCTCACAAGCGGTTCCCTTTTACGAGCAGTACTTC. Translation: CASSQAVPFYEQYF.

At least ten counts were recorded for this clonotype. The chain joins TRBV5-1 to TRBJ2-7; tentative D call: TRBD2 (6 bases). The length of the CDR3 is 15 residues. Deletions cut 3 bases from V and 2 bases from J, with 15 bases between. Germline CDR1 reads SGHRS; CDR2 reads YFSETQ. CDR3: CASSYSGTSPYEQYF. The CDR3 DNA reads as TGCGCCAGCAGCTACTCCGGGACTTCTCCCTACGAGCAGTACTTC.

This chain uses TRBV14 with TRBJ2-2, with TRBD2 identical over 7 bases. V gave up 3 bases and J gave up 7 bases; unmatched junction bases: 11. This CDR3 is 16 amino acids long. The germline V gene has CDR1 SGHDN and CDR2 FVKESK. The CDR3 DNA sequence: TGTGCCAGCAGCCACCTAAAGGCGGGAGTGCTCGGGGAGCTGTTTTTT. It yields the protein CASSHLKAGVLGELFF.

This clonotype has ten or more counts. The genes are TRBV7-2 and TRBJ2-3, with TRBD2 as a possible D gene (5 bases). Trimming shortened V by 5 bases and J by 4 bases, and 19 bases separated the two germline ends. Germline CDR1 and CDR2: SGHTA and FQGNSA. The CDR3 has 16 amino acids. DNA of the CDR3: TGTGCCAGCAGCCCCCGACTCACCGGGAACCCAGATACGCAGTATTTT. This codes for CASSPRLTGNPDTQYF.

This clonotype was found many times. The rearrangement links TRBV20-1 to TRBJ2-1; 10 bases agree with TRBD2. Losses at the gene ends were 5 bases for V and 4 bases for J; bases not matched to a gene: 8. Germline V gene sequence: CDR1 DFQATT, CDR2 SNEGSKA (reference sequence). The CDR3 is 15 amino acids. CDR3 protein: CSAWTSGRWYNEQFF. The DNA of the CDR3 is TGCAGTGCTTGGACTAGCGGACGTTGGTACAATGAGCAGTTCTTC.

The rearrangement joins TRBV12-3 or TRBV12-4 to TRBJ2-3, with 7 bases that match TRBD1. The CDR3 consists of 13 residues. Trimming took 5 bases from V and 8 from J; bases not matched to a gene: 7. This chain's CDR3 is CASSETGEGTQYF. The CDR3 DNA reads TGTGCCAGCAGTGAAACAGGGGAAGGTACGCAGTATTTT.

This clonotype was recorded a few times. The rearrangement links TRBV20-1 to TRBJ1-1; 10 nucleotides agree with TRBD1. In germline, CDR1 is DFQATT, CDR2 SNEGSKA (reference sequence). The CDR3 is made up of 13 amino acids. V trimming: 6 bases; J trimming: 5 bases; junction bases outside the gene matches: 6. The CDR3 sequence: CSAEDRGQTEAFF. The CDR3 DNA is TGCAGTGCGGAAGACAGGGGGCAGACTGAAGCTTTCTTT.

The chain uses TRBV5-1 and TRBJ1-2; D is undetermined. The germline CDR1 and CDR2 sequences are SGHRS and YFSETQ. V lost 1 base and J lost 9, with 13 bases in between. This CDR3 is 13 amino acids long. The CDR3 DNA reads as TGCGCCAGCAGCTTGCCGGATCCTATGAGCTACACCTTC. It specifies CASSLPDPMSYTF.

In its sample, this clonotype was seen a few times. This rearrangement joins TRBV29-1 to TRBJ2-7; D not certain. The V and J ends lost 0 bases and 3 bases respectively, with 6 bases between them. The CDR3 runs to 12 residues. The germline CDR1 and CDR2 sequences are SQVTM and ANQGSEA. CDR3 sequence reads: CSVEEEGYEQYF. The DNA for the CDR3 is TGCAGCGTTGAAGAGGAAGGCTACGAGCAGTACTTC.